The clone carrying this TCR beta chain was detected only once. These data are taken from a study of blood T cell repertoires in COVID-19. Study at large: COVID-19 samples from acute and convalescent phases originated in the United States, Italy and Spain. Nucleic acid was either cDNA or gDNA, and it came from T cells, B-cell-depleted T cells, or PBMCs.

Measured with immunoSEQ multiplex PCR; TCRdb has only the in-frame clones, and not every one. The table includes a few hundred thousand clones, about 90% detected once. The cohort comprised adults aged about 18 to 100 years residing in about two dozen US areas. Allocation to cohorts depended on clinical history reported by the participants. With 6 bases clipped from V and 1 base from J, the junction kept 9 bases outside the gene matches. Germline V gene sequence: CDR1 SGHDT, CDR2 YYEEEE. The CDR3 sequence is 15 residues long. The chain has TRBV5-6 and TRBJ2-7, with 8 positions matching TRBD1. The sample taken for sequencing was PBMCs or T cells enriched from blood (not recorded which). The origin of this receptor is a woman between 45 and 65 years old with acute COVID-19. CDR3 protein: CASIYQRQGSYEQYF. For the CDR3, the DNA is TGTGCCAGCATCTATCAGAGACAGGGGTCCTACGAGCAGTACTTC.